The 3 T cell receptor beta chains listed next were all sequenced from one sample in a study of blood T cell repertoires in COVID-19. Some clones are missing from TCRdb's copy, which holds only in-frame ones; the method was immunoSEQ multiplex PCR. Of 70,000 to 100,000 clones listed, 70% to 90% are singletons. Sequencing input: peripheral blood. These receptors came from a man in his fifties with COVID-19, enrolled during active disease.

The chain employs TRBV5-1 and TRBJ2-7, with D possibly TRBD2 on 5 matching bases. V was clipped by 5 bases and J by 2 bases, with 20 bases between them. In germline, CDR1 is SGHRS, CDR2 YFSETQ. This CDR3 is 16 amino acids long. DNA for the CDR3: TGCGCCAGCAGTGATACCGGGTCCCGAGGGCCCTACGAGCAGTACTTC. Translating it yields CASSDTGSRGPYEQYF.

This chain links TRBV2 with TRBJ1-1, with D perhaps matching TRBD1 (5 bases). V lost 4 bases and J 1 base, leaving 7 bases between the germline ends. CDR1 and CDR2 (germline): SNHLY, FYNNEI. The length of the CDR3 is 13 residues. DNA for the CDR3: TGTGCCAGCAGTGGCGGGGCGAACACTGAAGCTTTCTTT. Translating gives CASSGGANTEAFF.

The chain employs TRBV24-1 and TRBJ1-5; TRBD1 agrees at 9 bases. CDR3 size: 15 residues. CDR1 is KGHDR and CDR2 is SFDVKD in the germline V gene. Trimming at V came to 5 bases and at J to 6 bases, leaving 7 bases not matched to a gene. CDR3 residues: CATSGGTGISQPQHF. The CDR3 bases are TGTGCCACCAGTGGAGGGACAGGGATATCTCAGCCCCAGCATTTT.